The 9 T cell receptor beta chains listed next were all sequenced from one sample in a study of blood T cell repertoires in COVID-19. Repertoires were generated with immunoSEQ multiplex PCR, while TCRdb's copy carries only in-frame clones and drops some. Of almost 250,000 clones detected, roughly 89% appear once; the ten largest clones hold roughly 4%. Sequencing used PBMCs or T cells enriched from blood (not recorded which). These receptors came from a woman aged 25-40 years who had recovered from COVID-19.

The rearrangement joins TRBV28 to TRBJ2-2; D is possibly TRBD2 (5 bases). V dropped 8 bases and J dropped 3 bases, with 13 bases sitting between them. Germline CDR1 reads MDHEN; CDR2 reads SYDVKM. The CDR3 spans 14 residues. The CDR3 is CASEAVAYTGELFF. The CDR3 DNA follows: TGTGCCAGCGAAGCGGTGGCCTACACCGGGGAGCTGTTTTTT.

To note about this clone: Other DNA sequences from this sample encode an identical CDR3 as well. The V and J genes are TRBV29-1 and TRBJ2-7; no firm D call. This CDR3 is 14 amino acids long. Trimming took off 1 base at V and 3 bases at J, with 13 bases between the two ends. CDR1 and CDR2 (germline): SQVTM, ANQGSEA. The CDR3 region is CSVEGTGSNYEQYF. CDR3 DNA sequence: TGCAGCGTTGAAGGTACCGGGTCCAACTACGAGCAGTACTTC.

This clone was seen only once. The rearrangement uses TRBV27 and TRBJ1-2, with TRBD1 matching over 8 bases. CDR1 and CDR2 (germline): MNHEY, SMNVEV (reference sequence). The V gene end was trimmed by 5 bases and the J gene end by 1 base; junction bases not matched to a gene: 6. This CDR3 spans 15 amino acids. The CDR3 spells CASSGRDRINYGYTF. The CDR3 DNA reads TGTGCCAGCAGTGGCCGGGACAGGATTAACTATGGCTACACCTTC.

This clone was found once. V usage is TRBV7-9 and J usage is TRBJ2-5; D perhaps matches TRBD1 (7 bases). This CDR3 has 14 amino acids. Trimming shortened V by 5 bases and J by 1 base, and 11 bases separated the two germline ends. The germline CDR1 and CDR2 sequences are SEHNR and FQNEAQ (reference sequence). The CDR3 loop reads CASSGGTVQETQYF. In DNA, the CDR3 is TGTGCCAGCAGCGGGGGGACAGTCCAAGAGACCCAGTACTTC.

V is TRBV5-1 and J is TRBJ2-7; 7 bases agree with TRBD1. Germline trimming cut 6 bases from V and 7 bases from J; bases unmatched to any gene: 13. The CDR3 sequence is 14 residues long. The germline V gene encodes CDR1 SGHRS and CDR2 YFSETQ. The DNA for the CDR3 is TGCGCCAGCAACGTCGAGCAGGGGGTAGGTGAGCAGTACTTC. Translation gives CASNVEQGVGEQYF.

This chain joins TRBV28 and TRBJ2-7; D unresolved. V gave up 3 bases and J gave up 3 bases, with 18 bases separating them. CDR3 length equals 16 residues. In germline, CDR1 is MDHEN, CDR2 SYDVKM. CDR3 in amino acids: CASSFFSLRRYYEQYF. In DNA form, the CDR3 reads TGTGCCAGCAGTTTCTTTTCTCTACGGCGGTACTACGAGCAGTACTTC.

This clone was counted a single time. This chain connects TRBV30 to TRBJ2-5; tentatively, D is TRBD2 (5 bases). Looked up from germline, CDR1 is GTSNPN and CDR2 is SVGIG (reference sequence). Trimming removed 0 bases at V and 0 bases at J, with 8 bases between. The CDR3 is 14 amino acids. Here the CDR3 DNA reads TGTGCCTGGAGTGTATACGGGAACCAAGAGACCCAGTACTTC. It specifies CAWSVYGNQETQYF.

This clone was detected a few times. V and J are TRBV9 and TRBJ1-1; weak D call: TRBD1 (5 bases). Germline CDR1 is SGDLS and CDR2 is YYNGEE. Trimming took 6 bases from V and 1 from J, leaving 13 bases between them. CDR3 length: 14 amino acids. The CDR3 nucleotides are TGTGCCAGCAACTCCCAGGGTCCGAACACTGAAGCTTTCTTT. Its protein is CASNSQGPNTEAFF.

This clone was seen a single time. The rearrangement uses TRBV16 and TRBJ1-2; 11 bases match TRBD1. V was clipped by 4 bases and J by 8 bases; unmatched bases: 9. Germline V lookup: CDR1 KGHSY, CDR2 FQNENV. The CDR3 sequence is 15 residues long. In DNA form, the CDR3 reads TGTGCCAGCAGCCCTGGACAGGGGGCCTTTTGGGGCTACACCTTC. Translating gives CASSPGQGAFWGYTF.